The 8 T cell receptor beta chains listed next were all sequenced from one sample in a study of identical twins. TCRdb ran MiXCR on the 5' RACE reads and lists one entry per CDR3 protein. The table shows 450,000 to 650,000 distinct CDR3 sequences, with more than 9% occurring only once. The data also belong to a second study, concerning yellow fever vaccine responses in identical twins.

Specimen: PBMCs. All receptors come from a woman between 18 and 30 years old in good health.

This clonotype was picked up many times. This sequence joins TRBV6-4 and TRBJ2-1; 13 bases are shared with TRBD2. Germline CDR1 reads MRHNA; CDR2 reads SNTAGT. There are 15 residues in the CDR3. V trimming: 3 bases; J trimming: 4 bases; junction bases outside the gene matches: 0. CDR3 in amino acids: CASSEGLAGYNEQFF. In nucleotides, the CDR3 is TGTGCCAGCAGTGAGGGACTAGCGGGATACAATGAGCAGTTCTTC.

This clonotype appeared many times. V and J are TRBV5-1 and TRBJ2-1, with D possibly TRBD1 on 6 matching bases. Germline V CDR1 and CDR2: SGHRS, YFSETQ. The CDR3 runs to 16 residues. The V gene lost 4 bases and the J gene lost 7 bases, with 21 bases spanning the gap. CDR3 in DNA: TGCGCCAGCAGCAGGGGGACAAGTCATCCCCAAAATGAGCAGTTCTTC. Protein product: CASSRGTSHPQNEQFF.

This clonotype was seen just once. This chain joins TRBV15 and TRBJ2-6, with D unresolved. From germline, CDR1 is LNHNV and CDR2 YYDKDF (reference sequence). This CDR3 comprises 16 residues. V was pared by 5 bases and J by 4 bases, with 15 bases between. Here the CDR3 reads CATSRSPLWGANVLTF. The CDR3 DNA follows: TGTGCCACCAGCCGGTCGCCTTTATGGGGGGCCAACGTCCTGACTTTC.

This clonotype showed up just a few times. This chain uses TRBV14 with TRBJ2-1, with D possibly TRBD2 on 6 matching bases. The CDR3 consists of 15 residues. V gave up 8 bases and J gave up 1 base, with 15 bases separating them. Germline V gives CDR1 SGHDN, CDR2 FVKESK. The CDR3 sequence is CASSRWSGSYNEQFF. Written as DNA, the CDR3 is TGTGCCAGCTCCCGTTGGAGCGGGTCCTACAATGAGCAGTTCTTC.

This clonotype appeared a few times. This chain links TRBV15 with TRBJ2-1; the match to TRBD2 covers 7 bases. Germline values: CDR1 LNHNV, CDR2 YYDKDF (reference sequence). The ends lost 0 bases at V and 3 bases at J; junction bases unmatched: 2. This CDR3 contains 15 residues. The CDR3 DNA sequence: TGTGCCACCAGCAGAGAGAGCGGGATCTACAATGAGCAGTTCTTC. This encodes CATSRESGIYNEQFF.

V gene TRBV11-2 combines with J gene TRBJ2-1, with 8 bases that match TRBD2. Germline CDR1 and CDR2: SGHAT and FQNNGV. With V trimmed by 5 bases and J by 0 bases, 6 bases remained unmatched. There are 16 residues in the CDR3. The CDR3 here is CASSARGGNSYNEQFF. The CDR3 nucleotides are TGTGCCAGCAGCGCGCGCGGGGGGAACTCCTACAATGAGCAGTTCTTC.

This clonotype was counted ten times or more. The chain joins TRBV5-1 to TRBJ1-1; D gene unclear. Per germline, CDR1 SGHRS and CDR2 YFSETQ. This CDR3 spans 15 amino acids. V shed 0 bases and J shed 0 bases, with 9 bases lying between them. CDR3 DNA sequence: TGCGCCAGCAGCTTGGATGCAGACCTGAACACTGAAGCTTTCTTT. Encoded protein: CASSLDADLNTEAFF.

The chain recombines TRBV6-1 with TRBJ2-7, with D unclear. The V and J ends lost 5 bases and 0 bases respectively, with 8 bases between them. The length of the CDR3 is 13 residues. CDR1 is MNHNS, CDR2 SASEGT, per germline. For the CDR3, the DNA is TGTGCCAGCAGTAAAAGTAGCTCCTACGAGCAGTACTTC. As protein: CASSKSSSYEQYF.